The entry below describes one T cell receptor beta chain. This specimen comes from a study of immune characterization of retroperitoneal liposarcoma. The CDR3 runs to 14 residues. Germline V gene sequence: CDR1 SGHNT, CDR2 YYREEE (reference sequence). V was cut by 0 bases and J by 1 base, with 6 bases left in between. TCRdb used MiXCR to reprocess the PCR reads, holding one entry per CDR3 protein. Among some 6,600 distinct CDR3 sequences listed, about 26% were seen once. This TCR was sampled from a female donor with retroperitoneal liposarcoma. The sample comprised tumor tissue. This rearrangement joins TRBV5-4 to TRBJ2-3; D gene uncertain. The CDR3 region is CASSLAGGTDTQYF. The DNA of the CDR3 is TGTGCCAGCAGCTTGGCCGGCGGCACAGATACGCAGTATTTT. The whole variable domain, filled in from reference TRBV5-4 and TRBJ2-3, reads ETGVTQSPTHLIKTRGQQVTLRCSSQSGHNTVSWYQQALGQGPQFIFQYYREEENGRGNFPPRFSGLQFPNYSSELNVNALELDDSALYLCASSLAGGTDTQYFGPGTRLTVL.